These 8 T cell receptor beta chains were all obtained from the same sample, sequenced in a study of cytomegalovirus exposure and HLA in healthy donors. Assay used: immunoSEQ multiplex PCR; TCRdb lists only in-frame clones, some missing. This sample carries roughly 220,000 clones, approximately 90% of them seen once, and the ten largest clones take 1% to 1.2%. The sample consisted of PBMCs. The source of these receptors is a woman aged 18-29 years in good health and CMV-seronegative.

The chain couples TRBV2 to TRBJ2-7, with 7 bases identical to TRBD2. Germline lookup yields CDR1 SNHLY and CDR2 FYNNEI. J lost 0 bases, V lost 8 bases, and 7 bases had no gene match. The CDR3 loop spans 14 amino acids. The CDR3, as DNA: TGTGCCAGCCTGCCAGGACTAGTCTCCTACGAGCAGTACTTC. It yields the protein CASLPGLVSYEQYF.

J is TRBJ1-5 and V is TRBV7-3; no clear D. The CDR3 sequence is 13 residues long. Trimming stripped 1 base from V and 5 bases from J, with 6 bases between. The germline CDR1 and CDR2 sequences are SGHTA and FQGTGA. The CDR3 bases are TGTGCCAGCAGCTTAAGCGGGGATCAGCCCCAGCATTTT. This codes for CASSLSGDQPQHF.

This clone was seen only once. This sequence joins TRBV30 and TRBJ2-7; D is undetermined. The V gene's germline CDR1 is GTSNPN and CDR2 SVGIG (reference sequence). This CDR3 has 15 residues. V was trimmed by 0 bases and J by 0 bases, leaving 12 bases between them. DNA of the CDR3: TGTGCCTGGAGTGTTACAGTACGGTCCTCCTACGAGCAGTACTTC. It translates to CAWSVTVRSSYEQYF.

J is TRBJ1-3 and V is TRBV6-5; 7 nucleotides match TRBD1. Germline trimming cut 6 bases from V and 2 bases from J; bases unmatched to any gene: 7. The CDR3 sequence is 15 residues long. Germline loops: CDR1 MNHEY, CDR2 SVGAGI. CDR3 protein: CASRRQGLTGNTIYF. CDR3 sequence (DNA): TGTGCCAGCAGGCGACAGGGCTTAACTGGAAACACCATATATTTT.

The chain has TRBV28 and TRBJ1-4; D not resolved. Germline CDR1 and CDR2: MDHEN and SYDVKM. The CDR3 extends over 15 amino acids. V gave up 7 bases and J gave up 7 bases, with 19 bases separating them. DNA of the CDR3: TGTGCCAGCAATTTCGGGGAGTCGGGGAGTGAAAAACTGTTTTTT. Amino acids: CASNFGESGSEKLFF.

This chain links TRBV18 with TRBJ2-6; possibly TRBD1 for D (6 bases). Trimming took off 4 bases at V and 0 bases at J, with 10 bases between the two ends. The CDR3 totals 16 residues. Germline values: CDR1 KGHSH, CDR2 LQKENI. CDR3 amino acids: CASSRDTRSGANVLTF. DNA of the CDR3: TGTGCCAGCTCACGGGACACTCGCTCTGGGGCCAACGTCCTGACTTTC.

The chain uses TRBV5-1 and TRBJ2-7; TRBD1 matches 12 bases. This CDR3 is built from 15 residues. Germline loops: CDR1 SGHRS, CDR2 YFSETQ. V gave up 4 bases and J gave up 3 bases; unmatched junction bases: 5. CDR3 amino acids: CASSDGTGGFYEQYF. The CDR3 DNA follows: TGCGCCAGCAGCGACGGGACAGGGGGCTTCTACGAGCAGTACTTC. Supplemented by reference TRBV5-1 and TRBJ2-7, the full variable domain reads KAGVTQTPRYLIKTRGQQVTLSCSPISGHRSVSWYQQTPGQGLQFLFEYFSETQRNKGNFPGRFSGRQFSNSRSEMNVSTLELGDSALYLCASSDGTGGFYEQYFGPGTRLTVT.

This chain joins TRBV2 and TRBJ2-2; 7 bases line up with TRBD2. V was clipped by 5 bases and J by 8 bases; unmatched bases: 8. This CDR3 comprises 14 residues. CDR1 is SNHLY, CDR2 FYNNEI, per germline. CDR3 DNA: TGTGCCAGCAGTTTCGGGACTAAAGGGGGGGAGCTGTTTTTT. Amino acids: CASSFGTKGGELFF.